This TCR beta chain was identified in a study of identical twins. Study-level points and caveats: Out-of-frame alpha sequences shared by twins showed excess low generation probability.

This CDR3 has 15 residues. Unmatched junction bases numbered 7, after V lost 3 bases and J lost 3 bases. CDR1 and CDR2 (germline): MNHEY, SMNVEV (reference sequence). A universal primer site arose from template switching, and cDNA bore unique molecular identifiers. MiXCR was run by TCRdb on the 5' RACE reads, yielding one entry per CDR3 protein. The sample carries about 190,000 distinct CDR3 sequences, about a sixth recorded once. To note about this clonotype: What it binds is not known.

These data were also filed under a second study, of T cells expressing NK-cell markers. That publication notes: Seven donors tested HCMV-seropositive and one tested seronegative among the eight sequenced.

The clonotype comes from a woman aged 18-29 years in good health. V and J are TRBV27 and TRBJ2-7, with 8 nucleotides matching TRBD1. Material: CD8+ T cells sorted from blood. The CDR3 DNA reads TGTGCCAGCAGTTTTCGCGACAGGGGTAACTACGAGCAGTACTTC. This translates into CASSFRDRGNYEQYF.